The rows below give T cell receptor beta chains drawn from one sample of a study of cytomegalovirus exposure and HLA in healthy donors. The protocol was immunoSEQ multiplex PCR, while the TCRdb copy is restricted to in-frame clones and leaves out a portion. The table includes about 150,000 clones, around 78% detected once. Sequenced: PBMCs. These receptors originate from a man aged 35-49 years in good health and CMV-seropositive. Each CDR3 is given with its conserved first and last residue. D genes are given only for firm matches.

TGTGCCAGCAGCTTCCGTCTTAGGGGGCATAACTATGGCTACACCTTC CASSFRLRGHNYGYTF TRBD1 TRBJ1-2 TRBV28
TGTGCCAGCAGTCAGGGTTCAACTGAAGCTTTCTTT CASSQGSTEAFF NA TRBJ1-1 TRBV2
TGTGCCAGTAGTATCCGCAGGGAACAGCCCCAGCATTTT CASSIRREQPQHF NA TRBJ1-5 TRBV19
TGTGCCAGTAGACAGGACAGGGCCGCTCTGAACACTGAAGCTTTCTTT CASRQDRAALNTEAFF TRBD1 TRBJ1-1 TRBV19
TGTGCCAGCGGGGCAGAGCCAGATACGCAGTATTTT CASGAEPDTQYF NA TRBJ2-3 TRBV6-6
TGTGCCAGCAGTCCTTATGGTAGTGTCGTACGTGAGACCCAGTACTTC CASSPYGSVVRETQYF NA TRBJ2-5 TRBV5-4
TGTGCCAGCAGCGTTGCTGGGGGACTGGAGAACAATGAGCAGTTCTTC CASSVAGGLENNEQFF NA TRBJ2-1 TRBV9
TGTGCCAGCAGTGGGGACAGGGGCAGTGAGCAGTTCTTC CASSGDRGSEQFF TRBD1 TRBJ2-1 TRBV6-1
TGCGCCAGCAGCCCGGGGGCTAGCGGGAGGACCACAGATACGCAGTATTTT CASSPGASGRTTDTQYF TRBD2 TRBJ2-3 TRBV5-1
TGTGCCAGCAGCGAAGGGACTAGCGGGATTTTCGATACGCAGTATTTT CASSEGTSGIFDTQYF TRBD2 TRBJ2-3 TRBV5-4